A single T cell receptor (beta chain) is shown here with its context. What this receptor recognizes is not known. Base-call qualities are not available, and no considerably larger clone is one nucleotide away. Using the deep immunoSEQ assay, multiplex PCR amplified TCR CDR3 regions from genomic DNA. Extracted genomic DNA from each cell subset was spread evenly across all wells of several immunoSEQ 96-well plates, with each plate serving as a replicate. For sorted subsets, approximately 210 ng genomic DNA, equal to approximately 30,000 T cell genomes, was loaded into each replicate PCR. Purified libraries were quantified with a Qubit 3.0 fluorometer, sized on a Bioanalyzer 2100, and re-quantified with the KAPA Library Quantification kit. Every immunoSEQ 96-well plate was sequenced on a dedicated single-read 150-cycle Illumina NextSeq 550 flow cell. As for the authors' bioinformatics: Because the immunoSEQ output held only junctional sequences and lacked quality scores, the filtering could not match the filtering applied to full-length reads. Sequences were annotated with PyIR, a Python wrapper for IgBLAST v1.9, using IMGT germline references to assign V/J genes and CDR3. Reads were filtered out if the reads had weak V/J assignments (E-value above 1e-6), no CDR3, stop codons, out-of-frame junctions, or ambiguous translated residues. V3J clonotypes were defined as sequences sharing an identical inferred V gene, J gene, and CDR3 amino acid sequence. Percentage overlap between repertoires was calculated by dividing the number of shared unique clonotypes by the size of the smaller repertoire. RTK rarefaction, the Chao1 estimator, and Recon v2.1 estimates of unobserved clonotypes were used to assess repertoire richness. Generation probabilities were computed with OLGA for all TCRbeta clonotypes obtained by the gDNA method from several donors. Entries here come from immuneACCESS through TCRdb and include only in-frame sequences with V and J called. Some clones fail to appear in such tables; in the studies checked, an unresolved V gene covers under half of the shortfall, and the cause of the remainder is unknown. V and J calls and clone size are given by that table; D and trimming were obtained from the DNA. Here the sample has around 2.1 million clones; around 95% occur a single time. The ten biggest clones cover roughly 0.13% of the sample.

The germline V gene (reference sequence) specifies GTSNPN as CDR1 and SVGIG as CDR2. Trimmed from V: 0 bases; trimmed from J: 7 bases; junction bases lacking a gene match: 9. The CDR3 contains 14 residues, cysteine and phenylalanine counted. The kept DNA is CDR3 alone, 42 bases in frame from the first base. The data stem from a study of shared clonotypes between healthy human individuals (dated by TCRdb to the early 2020s). About the study as a whole: The cohort included a few men and a couple of women between 18 and 49 years of age. Leukapheresis yielded between about 0.85 and 10 billion PBMCs per donor. For each donor, CD4 naive and CD4 memory were each run on three plates, CD8 naive on two plates, and CD8 memory on one plate. To increase sequencing depth and limit assay-specific biases, TCR repertoire library preparation and sequencing were carried out by different laboratories using diverse techniques. Blood TCR repertoires of about 5 healthy adults were deeply sequenced to estimate repertoire size and the extent of clonotype sharing between individuals. Results and caveats for the whole study, not just this receptor: Only blood was sampled, and tissue TCR repertoires likely differ from those in blood. Incomplete sequencing was indicated by rarefaction of sorted-subset datasets, despite the large sequencing depth. Based on pairwise subsampling, the degree of clonotype sharing among donors was expected to be affected by sequencing depth. Clonotypes shared by all four sorted-subset donors showed higher generation probabilities than non-shared clonotypes. Roughly 5% of naive CD4, 3.5% of naive CD8, around 2.3% of memory CD4, and around 0.4% of memory CD8 clonotypes were shared across several donors. Estimated clonotype richness was generally larger for naive than for memory subsets. The genetic and exposure-history diversity represented was limited by the small number of donors.

Donors were healthy HIV-negative adults with no recently reported acute infections or vaccinations. Every donor was a Caucasian adult residing in Nashville, Tennessee, USA. Magnetic negative selection was used to enrich CD4+ T cells, after which naive cells were positively selected on CD45RA and the negative fraction became the memory subset. After blood collection by leukapheresis, PBMCs were isolated using Ficoll-Histopaque density gradient centrifugation and then cryopreserved in the vapor phase of liquid nitrogen. Purity and quantity of every magnetically sorted T cell population were checked by analytical flow cytometry. From each sorted fraction, genomic DNA was isolated and quantified by UV absorbance on a Nanodrop 2000c.

The V and J genes are TRBV30 and TRBJ2-7; the junction holds 7 bases that match TRBD1. The receptor's source is a man aged 18 to 29 in good health. Sequences were obtained from naive CD4+ T cells sorted from blood. The cell subset or site tag for this specimen amounts to: CD45RA+ positively selected. In nucleotide form, the sequence is TGTGCCTGGAGTGTACTAGACAGGGTAGGGGAGCAGTACTTC. This codes for CAWSVLDRVGEQYF.